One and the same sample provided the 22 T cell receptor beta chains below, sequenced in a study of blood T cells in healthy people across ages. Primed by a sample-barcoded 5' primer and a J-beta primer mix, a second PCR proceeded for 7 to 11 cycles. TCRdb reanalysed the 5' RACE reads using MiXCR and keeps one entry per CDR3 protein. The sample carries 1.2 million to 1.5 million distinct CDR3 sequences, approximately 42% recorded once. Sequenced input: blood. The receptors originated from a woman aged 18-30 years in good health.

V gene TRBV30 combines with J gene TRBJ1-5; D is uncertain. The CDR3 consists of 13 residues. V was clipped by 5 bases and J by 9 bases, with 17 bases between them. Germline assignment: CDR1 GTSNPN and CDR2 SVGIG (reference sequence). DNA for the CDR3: TGTGCCTGGGCCGAGGCAGGCTCTTGGCCCCAGCATTTT. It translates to CAWAEAGSWPQHF. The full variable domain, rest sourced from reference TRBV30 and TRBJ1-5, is SQTIHQWPATLVQPVGSPLSLECTVEGTSNPNLYWYRQAAGRGLQLLFYSVGIGQISSEVPQNLSASRPQDRQFILSSKKLLLSDSGFYLCAWAEAGSWPQHFGDGTRLSIL.

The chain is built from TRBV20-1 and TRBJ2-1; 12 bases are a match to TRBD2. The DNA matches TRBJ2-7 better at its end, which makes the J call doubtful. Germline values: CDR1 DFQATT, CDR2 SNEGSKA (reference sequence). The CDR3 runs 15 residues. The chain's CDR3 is CSAGPSGRGYNEQYF. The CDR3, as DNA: TGCAGTGCTGGCCCTAGCGGGAGGGGCTACAATGAGCAGTACTTC.

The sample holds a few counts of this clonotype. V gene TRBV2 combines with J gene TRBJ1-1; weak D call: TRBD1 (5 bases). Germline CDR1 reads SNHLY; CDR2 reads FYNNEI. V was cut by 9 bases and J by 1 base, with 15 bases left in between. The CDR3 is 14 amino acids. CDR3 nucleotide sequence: TGTGCCAGTAGGGGCAGAGGAAGGAACACTGAAGCTTTCTTT. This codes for CASRGRGRNTEAFF.

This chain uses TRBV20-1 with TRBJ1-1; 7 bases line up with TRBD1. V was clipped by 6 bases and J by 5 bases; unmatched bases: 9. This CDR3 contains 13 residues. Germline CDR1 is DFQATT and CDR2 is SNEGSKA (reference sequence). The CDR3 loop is CSATYGTATEAFF. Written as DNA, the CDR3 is TGCAGTGCCACCTACGGGACAGCGACTGAAGCTTTCTTT.

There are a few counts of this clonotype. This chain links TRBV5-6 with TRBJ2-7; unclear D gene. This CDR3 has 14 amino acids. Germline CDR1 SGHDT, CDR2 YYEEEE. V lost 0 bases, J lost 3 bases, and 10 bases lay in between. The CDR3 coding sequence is TGTGCCAGCAGCTTGGAAGTCAAGGACTACGAGCAGTACTTC. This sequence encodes CASSLEVKDYEQYF.

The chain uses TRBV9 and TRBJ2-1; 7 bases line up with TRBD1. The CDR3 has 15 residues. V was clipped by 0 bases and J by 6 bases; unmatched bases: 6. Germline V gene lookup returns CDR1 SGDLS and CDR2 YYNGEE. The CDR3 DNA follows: TGTGCCAGCAGCGTAGGGACAGGTGCTGGCAATGAGCAGTTCTTC. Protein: CASSVGTGAGNEQFF.

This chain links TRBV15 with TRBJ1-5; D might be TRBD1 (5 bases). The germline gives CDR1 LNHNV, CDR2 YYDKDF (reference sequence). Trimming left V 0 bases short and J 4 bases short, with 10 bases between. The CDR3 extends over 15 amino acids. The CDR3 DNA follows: TGTGCCACCAGCAGAGACGGGGGGTTGAATCAGCCCCAGCATTTT. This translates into CATSRDGGLNQPQHF.

CDR3 nucleotides: TGTGCCACGAGGGTTGAGACCCAGTACTTC. Protein: CATRVETQYF. This sequence joins TRBV24-1 and TRBJ2-5; tentative D call: TRBD2 (5 bases). CDR1 and CDR2 (germline): KGHDR, SFDVKD. The CDR3 has 10 residues. Trimming took off 10 bases at V and 5 bases at J, with 7 bases between the two ends.

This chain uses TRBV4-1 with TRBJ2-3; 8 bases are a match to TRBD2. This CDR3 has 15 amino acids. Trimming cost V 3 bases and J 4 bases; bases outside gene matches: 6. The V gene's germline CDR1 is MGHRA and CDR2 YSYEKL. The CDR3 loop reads CASSQRAGGSDTQYF. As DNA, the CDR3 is TGCGCCAGCAGCCAGCGGGCGGGAGGTTCAGATACGCAGTATTTT.

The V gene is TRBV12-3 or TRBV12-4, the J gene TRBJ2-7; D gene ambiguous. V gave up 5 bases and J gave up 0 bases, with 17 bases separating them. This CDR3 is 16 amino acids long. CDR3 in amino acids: CASSLGTDGVSYEQYF. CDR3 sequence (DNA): TGTGCCAGCAGTCTCGGAACGGACGGAGTCTCCTACGAGCAGTACTTC.

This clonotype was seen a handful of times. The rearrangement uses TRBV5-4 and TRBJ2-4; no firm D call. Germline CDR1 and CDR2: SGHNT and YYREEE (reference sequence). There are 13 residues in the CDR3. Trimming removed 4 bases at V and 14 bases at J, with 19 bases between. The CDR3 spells CASSGDGSYEKYF. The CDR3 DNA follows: TGTGCCAGCAGCGGAGACGGATCCTACGAGAAGTACTTC. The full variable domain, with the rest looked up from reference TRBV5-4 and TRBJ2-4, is ETGVTQSPTHLIKTRGQQVTLRCSSQSGHNTVSWYQQALGQGPQFIFQYYREEENGRGNFPPRFSGLQFPNYSSELNVNALELDDSALYLCASSGDGSYEKYFGAGTRLSVL.

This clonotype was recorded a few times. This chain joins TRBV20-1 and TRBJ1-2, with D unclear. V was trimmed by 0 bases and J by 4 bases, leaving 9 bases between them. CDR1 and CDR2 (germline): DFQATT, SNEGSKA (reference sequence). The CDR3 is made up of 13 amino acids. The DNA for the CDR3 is TGCAGTGCTAGAGATCAGCAACCCTATGGCTACACCTTC. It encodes CSARDQQPYGYTF.

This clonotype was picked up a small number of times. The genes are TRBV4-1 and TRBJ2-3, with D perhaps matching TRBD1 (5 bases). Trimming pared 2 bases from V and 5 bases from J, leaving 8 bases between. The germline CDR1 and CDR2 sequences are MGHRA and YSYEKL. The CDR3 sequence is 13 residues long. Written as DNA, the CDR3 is TGCGCCAGCAGCCAATCCGACAGAGATACGCAGTATTTT. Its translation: CASSQSDRDTQYF.

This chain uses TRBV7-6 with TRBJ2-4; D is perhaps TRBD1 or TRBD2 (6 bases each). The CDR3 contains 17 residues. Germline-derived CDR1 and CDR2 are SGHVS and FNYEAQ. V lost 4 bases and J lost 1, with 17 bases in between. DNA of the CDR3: TGTGCCAGCAGCTGGGGGTCGGGGGCTGTGGCCAAAAACATTCAGTACTTC. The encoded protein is CASSWGSGAVAKNIQYF.

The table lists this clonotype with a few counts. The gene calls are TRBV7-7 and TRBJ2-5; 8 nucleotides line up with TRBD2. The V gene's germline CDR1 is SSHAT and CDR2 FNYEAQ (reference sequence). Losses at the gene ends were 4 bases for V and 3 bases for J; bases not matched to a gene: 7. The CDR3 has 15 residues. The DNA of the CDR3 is TGTGCCAGCAGCTCAGCAGGGACTAGAGAAGAGACCCAGTACTTC. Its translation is CASSSAGTREETQYF.

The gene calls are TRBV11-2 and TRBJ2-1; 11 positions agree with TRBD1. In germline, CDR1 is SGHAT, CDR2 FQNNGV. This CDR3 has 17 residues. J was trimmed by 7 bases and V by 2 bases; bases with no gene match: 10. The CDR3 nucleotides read TGTGCCAGCAGCTTATCGCCCGGACAGGGGGCCTTGAATGAGCAGTTCTTC. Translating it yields CASSLSPGQGALNEQFF.

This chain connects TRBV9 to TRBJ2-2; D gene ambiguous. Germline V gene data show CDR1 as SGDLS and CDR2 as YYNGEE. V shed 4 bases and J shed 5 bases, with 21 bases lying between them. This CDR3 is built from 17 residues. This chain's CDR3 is CASSPHLLSIGTGELFF. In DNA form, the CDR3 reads TGTGCCAGCAGCCCCCATTTGCTGTCCATCGGGACCGGGGAGCTGTTTTTT.

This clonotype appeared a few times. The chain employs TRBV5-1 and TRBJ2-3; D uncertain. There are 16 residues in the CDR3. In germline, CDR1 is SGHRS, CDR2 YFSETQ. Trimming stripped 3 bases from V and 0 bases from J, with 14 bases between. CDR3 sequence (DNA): TGCGCCAGCAGCTCCCCCGCGGACCTAAGCACAGATACGCAGTATTTT. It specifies CASSSPADLSTDTQYF.

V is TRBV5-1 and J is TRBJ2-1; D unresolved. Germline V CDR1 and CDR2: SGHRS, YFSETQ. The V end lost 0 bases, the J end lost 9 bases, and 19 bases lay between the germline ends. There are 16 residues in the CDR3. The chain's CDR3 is CASSLAVGPRKGEQFF. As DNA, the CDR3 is TGCGCCAGCAGCTTGGCCGTAGGACCGCGGAAGGGTGAGCAGTTCTTC.

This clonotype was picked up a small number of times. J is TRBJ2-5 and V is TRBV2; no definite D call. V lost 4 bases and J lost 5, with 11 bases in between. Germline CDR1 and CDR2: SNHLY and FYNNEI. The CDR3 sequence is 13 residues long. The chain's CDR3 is CASSGNGGETQYF. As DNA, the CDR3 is TGTGCCAGCAGTGGAAACGGTGGGGAGACCCAGTACTTC.

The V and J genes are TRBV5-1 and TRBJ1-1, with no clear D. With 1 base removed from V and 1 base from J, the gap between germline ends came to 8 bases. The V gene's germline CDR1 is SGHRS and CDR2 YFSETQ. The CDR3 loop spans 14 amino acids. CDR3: CASSLREWNTEAFF. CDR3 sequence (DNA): TGCGCCAGCAGCTTGAGGGAGTGGAACACTGAAGCTTTCTTT.

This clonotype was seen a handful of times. The CDR3 sequence: CASVERETQETQYF. CDR3 nucleotides: TGTGCCAGCGTGGAGCGGGAGACCCAAGAGACCCAGTACTTC. The rearrangement joins TRBV2 to TRBJ2-5; the match to TRBD2 covers 8 bases. With V trimmed by 8 bases and J by 1 base, 6 bases remained unmatched. Germline CDR1 and CDR2: SNHLY and FYNNEI. The CDR3 sequence is 14 residues long.